Described below is a single T cell receptor (beta chain) sequence and its context. The sample comes from a study of blood T cell repertoires in COVID-19. Source study methods: From reference gene primer amplification, estimates of nucleated cell counts were derived. Assay used: immunoSEQ multiplex PCR; TCRdb lists only in-frame clones, some missing. The D gene and trimming were derived from the DNA, and the V and J assignments and clone size from that table. The sample has around 140,000 clones, roughly 87% seen once; the top ten hold around 1.5%. The V gene's germline CDR1 is LNHDA and CDR2 SQIVND (reference sequence). The CDR3 loop spans 13 amino acids. V lost 4 bases, J lost 6 bases, and 4 bases stayed unmatched.

Sequences were obtained from peripheral blood. This sequence originates from a human donor in a cohort sampled during active COVID-19. The V and J genes are TRBV19 and TRBJ1-1; 8 positions agree with TRBD1. The CDR3 spells CASSRQGRAEAFF. The CDR3 nucleotides are TGTGCCAGTAGTAGACAGGGGAGAGCTGAAGCTTTCTTT.